The 18 T cell receptor beta chains listed next were all sequenced from one sample in a study of Graves' ophthalmopathy and Graves' hyperthyroidism. The study amplified TCR beta CDR3 regions using RNA transcripts. The library came from an HTBI-primed first-round RT-PCR and a second-round multiplex PCR. TCRdb redid the calling of the multiplex PCR reads with MiXCR, one entry per CDR3 protein. The sample gives 200,000 to 250,000 distinct CDR3 sequences, around 45% of which show up once; approximately 51% is in the top ten. The sequenced sample was peripheral blood. The receptors were gathered from an adult man with Graves' ophthalmopathy.

The V and J genes are TRBV19 and TRBJ1-1, with D perhaps TRBD1 (6 bases). This CDR3 comprises 13 residues. Germline V gene sequence: CDR1 LNHDA, CDR2 SQIVND (reference sequence). V lost 7 bases and J 8 bases, leaving 17 bases between the germline ends. The CDR3 loop reads CASKQGGQNEAFF. In DNA form, the CDR3 reads TGTGCCAGTAAACAGGGCGGACAAAACGAAGCTTTCTTT.

The sample holds a few counts of this clonotype. V usage is TRBV19 and J usage is TRBJ2-2, with 7 bases aligning to TRBD2. CDR3 length: 16 amino acids. Germline assignment: CDR1 LNHDA and CDR2 SQIVND (reference sequence). V lost 3 bases to trimming and J lost 1 base; unmatched junction nucleotides: 5. CDR3 sequence: CASSMYGGRNTGELFF. CDR3 coding DNA: TGTGCCAGTAGTATGTACGGCGGGAGGAACACCGGGGAGCTGTTTTTT.

This clonotype has a handful of counts. The chain is built from TRBV6-1 and TRBJ2-7; D tentatively fits TRBD1 or TRBD2 (5 bases each). CDR3 length equals 15 residues. With 7 bases removed from V and 0 bases from J, the gap between germline ends came to 16 bases. Germline V gives CDR1 MNHNS, CDR2 SASEGT. The CDR3 DNA follows: TGTGCCAGCAACGAACCGGGACGGAGCTCCTACGAGCAGTACTTC. Its protein is CASNEPGRSSYEQYF.

There are many counts of this clonotype. This chain uses TRBV7-9 with TRBJ1-3; perhaps TRBD1 as D (5 bases). V lost 1 base to trimming and J lost 2 bases, with 9 bases between them. Looked up from germline, CDR1 is SEHNR and CDR2 is FQNEAQ (reference sequence). This CDR3 spans 15 amino acids. This CDR3 is CASSLVGVAGNTIYF. DNA of the CDR3: TGTGCCAGCAGCTTAGTAGGGGTGGCTGGAAACACCATATATTTT. The full variable domain, its missing parts supplied by reference TRBV7-9 and TRBJ1-3, is DTGVSQNPRHKITKRGQNVTFRCDPISEHNRLYWYRQTLGQGPEFLTYFQNEAQLEKSRLLSDRFSAERPKGSFSTLEIQRTEQGDSAMYLCASSLVGVAGNTIYFGEGSWLTVV.

A few counts support this clonotype. The rearrangement links TRBV6-2 or TRBV6-3 to TRBJ1-2; maybe TRBD1 (6 bases). The germline gives CDR1 MNHEY, CDR2 SVGEGT. The CDR3 is made up of 15 amino acids. Between the trimmed V and J ends, which lost 7 bases and 4 bases, there was a span of 19 bases. CDR3 DNA: TGTGCCAGCACGGGCAGAGGAGACAGGTTCTATGGCTACACCTTC. This sequence encodes CASTGRGDRFYGYTF.

This clonotype was recorded a few times. J is TRBJ2-7 and V is TRBV4-1, with 7 bases that match TRBD1. The V gene end was trimmed by 4 bases and the J gene end by 0 bases; junction bases not matched to a gene: 15. This CDR3 region has 18 residues. Per germline, CDR1 MGHRA and CDR2 YSYEKL. The CDR3 nucleotides are TGCGCCAGCAGCCGGATTATGAGGACGGACAGGAGCTCCTACGAGCAGTACTTC. It specifies CASSRIMRTDRSSYEQYF.

This clonotype was seen a handful of times. The rearrangement uses TRBV7-2 and TRBJ1-2, with D possibly TRBD1 on 5 matching bases. Germline CDR1 and CDR2: SGHTA and FQGNSA. The CDR3 runs 14 residues. Trimming removed 1 base from V and 4 bases from J, with 10 bases in between. CDR3 coding DNA: TGTGCCAGCAGCTTAGGGGGGACGGCCTATGGCTACACCTTC. As protein: CASSLGGTAYGYTF.

V usage is TRBV28 and J usage is TRBJ2-5; 8 bases agree with TRBD1. The CDR3 sequence is 14 residues long. The V gene end was trimmed by 5 bases and the J gene end by 5 bases; junction bases not matched to a gene: 7. The germline gives CDR1 MDHEN, CDR2 SYDVKM. As DNA, the CDR3 is TGTGCCAGCAGTACAGGGGGACCCCGGGAGACCCAGTACTTC. Protein product: CASSTGGPRETQYF.

The V call is TRBV7-9, the J call TRBJ2-2; 9 nucleotides match TRBD2. Unmatched junction bases numbered 7, after V lost 5 bases and J lost 6 bases. The CDR3 contains 15 residues. From germline, CDR1 is SEHNR and CDR2 FQNEAQ (reference sequence). CDR3 DNA sequence: TGTGCCAGCAGCCTATTAGCGGGAGACCCCGGGGAGCTGTTTTTT. Its translation: CASSLLAGDPGELFF. Variable domain in full (rest from reference TRBV7-9 and TRBJ2-2): DTGVSQNPRHKITKRGQNVTFRCDPISEHNRLYWYRQTLGQGPEFLTYFQNEAQLEKSRLLSDRFSAERPKGSFSTLEIQRTEQGDSAMYLCASSLLAGDPGELFFGEGSRLTVL.

Only a few counts were recorded for this clonotype. The chain recombines TRBV2 with TRBJ1-5; D gene ambiguous. From germline, CDR1 is SNHLY and CDR2 FYNNEI. Between the trimmed V and J ends, which lost 6 bases and 0 bases, there was a span of 12 bases. This CDR3 has 15 residues. The CDR3 DNA follows: TGTGCCAGCAGCGCGGACGTAGGTAGCAATCAGCCCCAGCATTTT. This translates into CASSADVGSNQPQHF.

V is TRBV6-5 and J is TRBJ2-7; D possibly uses TRBD1 or TRBD2 (5 bases each). The V gene's germline CDR1 is MNHEY and CDR2 SVGAGI. Trimming left V 6 bases short and J 10 bases short, with 13 bases between. The CDR3 is 11 amino acids. The CDR3 DNA reads as TGTGCCAGCAGCCCCGGGACGGTACAGTACTTC. Amino acid sequence: CASSPGTVQYF.

The genes are TRBV7-3 and TRBJ1-5, with 7 bases aligning to TRBD1. The CDR3 is made up of 16 amino acids. J was trimmed by 6 bases and V by 5 bases; bases with no gene match: 13. CDR1 and CDR2 (germline): SGHTA, FQGTGA. CDR3 protein: CASSLQGHRGGQPQHF. DNA of the CDR3: TGTGCCAGCAGCCTACAGGGCCACAGGGGTGGTCAGCCCCAGCATTTT.

This chain links TRBV7-9 with TRBJ1-5; D is undetermined. V was shortened by 3 bases and J by 5 bases, with 5 bases between the two germline ends. The CDR3 extends over 12 amino acids. The germline V gene has CDR1 SEHNR and CDR2 FQNEAQ (reference sequence). The CDR3 sequence is CASSFRYQPQHF. The CDR3 region has the DNA TGTGCCAGCAGCTTCCGGTATCAGCCCCAGCATTTT. Full variable domain (rest looked up from reference TRBV7-9 and TRBJ1-5): DTGVSQNPRHKITKRGQNVTFRCDPISEHNRLYWYRQTLGQGPEFLTYFQNEAQLEKSRLLSDRFSAERPKGSFSTLEIQRTEQGDSAMYLCASSFRYQPQHFGDGTRLSIL.

The chain links TRBV7-9 to TRBJ2-7, with D possibly being TRBD1 (5 bases). The germline V gene has CDR1 SEHNR and CDR2 FQNEAQ (reference sequence). The CDR3 has 14 residues. V dropped 11 bases and J dropped 5 bases, with 22 bases sitting between them. DNA for the CDR3: TGTGCCTGGATCCCCCTTGGGGCAGGGAACGAGCAGTACTTC. It encodes CAWIPLGAGNEQYF.

This clonotype was detected many times. V and J are TRBV20-1 and TRBJ1-1; 9 positions match TRBD1. Germline loops: CDR1 DFQATT, CDR2 SNEGSKA (reference sequence). J was trimmed by 5 bases and V by 6 bases; bases with no gene match: 4. This CDR3 comprises 12 residues. CDR3 nucleotide sequence: TGCAGTGCCCGGGACAGGGAAACTGAAGCTTTCTTT. Its protein is CSARDRETEAFF.

The CDR3 DNA is TGCAGTGCTAGAGAGCGAGCGGGGGGAAATTCACCCCTCCACTTT. This encodes CSARERAGGNSPLHF. The chain couples TRBV20-1 to TRBJ1-6, with a tentative D call TRBD1 (5 bases). Per the germline V gene, CDR1 is DFQATT and CDR2 is SNEGSKA (reference sequence). V was shortened by 0 bases and J by 7 bases, with 13 bases between the two germline ends. The CDR3 consists of 15 residues.

About this clonotype itself: A read error may account for a junction end that differs from germline. The chain joins TRBV7-9 to TRBJ2-7; 9 bases fit TRBD1. Germline V lookup: CDR1 SEHNR, CDR2 FQNEAQ (reference sequence). The CDR3 sequence is 15 residues long. CDR3 sequence (DNA): TGTGCCGGCAGCTTATTCGGACAGGGGCGGCACGAGCAGTACTTC. Its translation is CAGSLFGQGRHEQYF.

The rearrangement uses TRBV10-3 and TRBJ2-7, with 8 bases identical to TRBD2. Germline-derived CDR1 and CDR2 are ENHRY and SYGVKD. J gave up 0 bases and V 11 bases, and 18 bases lay outside the gene matches. The CDR3 length is 17 residues. The CDR3 region is CAVRRISTSASSYEQYF. Here the CDR3 DNA reads TGTGCCGTTAGGAGGATCTCGACTAGCGCCTCCTCCTACGAGCAGTACTTC.